This T cell receptor (beta chain) derives from a study of cytomegalovirus exposure and HLA in healthy donors. On the study more broadly: One earlier analysis, a look at 150 million to 200 million T cells, found some 100 million unique TCR beta sequences. General study results and limits: Association of a missense DCLRE1C variant with TCR beta V- and J-gene trimming was reported in a later analysis.

Turning to this clone: No antigen is known for it.

In the PCR, 60 Vbeta and 13 Jbeta primers were used. TCRdb's copy holds only in-frame clones and misses some; the assay was immunoSEQ multiplex PCR. Seen here are approximately 220,000 clones, about 74% observed once, and the top ten hold 15% to 17%. The CDR3 spans 14 residues. Germline CDR1 WSHSY, CDR2 SAAADI. V trimming: 9 bases; J trimming: 3 bases; junction bases outside the gene matches: 11. Every donor was a healthy person donating bone marrow. The chain employs TRBV10-2 and TRBJ2-7, with 7 bases that match TRBD2. This sequence was found in a man aged 40-49 years in good health and CMV-seronegative. Sequenced: PBMCs. The CDR3: CARDDRGSDYEQYF. The CDR3, as DNA: TGCGCCAGGGACGATCGCGGGAGTGACTACGAGCAGTACTTC.